The 4 T cell receptor beta chains below come from one sample, sequenced in a study of T-cell reconstitution after alpha-beta-depleted transplantation in children. During its preparation, the TCRbeta library received unique molecular identifiers. Each CDR3 protein is one row after TCRdb ran MiXCR on the PCR reads. Of about 420,000 distinct CDR3 sequences in the sample, 16% were seen once. The source was PBMCs, mostly from graft donor cells, collected 360 days after TCRalphabeta/CD19-depleted stem cell transplant. The receptors here all came from a boy younger than two who had a stem cell transplant for Wiskott-Aldrich syndrome, so the T cells may come from the graft donor.

This clonotype has a handful of counts. The chain couples TRBV2 to TRBJ2-7, with D perhaps given as TRBD1 or TRBD2 (5 bases each). Germline CDR1 and CDR2: SNHLY and FYNNEI. The V gene lost 8 bases and the J gene lost 2 bases, with 13 bases spanning the gap. There are 13 residues in the CDR3. This CDR3 is CASRGDGAYEQYF. CDR3 DNA: TGTGCCAGCCGAGGGGACGGAGCCTACGAGCAGTACTTC.

The chain combines TRBV20-1 with TRBJ2-7; no clear D. The CDR3 has 13 amino acids. Germline CDR1 DFQATT, CDR2 SNEGSKA (reference sequence). Trimming left V 2 bases short and J 3 bases short, with 11 bases between. The chain's CDR3 is CSARIPGHYEQYF. As DNA, the CDR3 is TGCAGTGCTAGAATCCCTGGGCACTACGAGCAGTACTTC.

This clonotype was counted a few times. The rearrangement uses TRBV28 and TRBJ1-6; 7 bases are shared with TRBD1. The CDR3 runs 15 residues. Germline CDR1 reads MDHEN; CDR2 reads SYDVKM. Unmatched junction bases numbered 8, after V lost 5 bases and J lost 7 bases. The CDR3 coding sequence is TGTGCCAGCAGTCCTCTGAGACAGGGAAATTCACCCCTCCACTTT. It yields the protein CASSPLRQGNSPLHF.

The gene calls are TRBV21-1 and TRBJ2-4; TRBD1, as called in the table, went unchecked against the DNA. TRBV21-1 is reported as a pseudogene. This CDR3 has 15 residues. CDR3 sequence (DNA): TGTGCCAGCAGCAATGGGGACCCCGCCAAAAACATTCAGTACTTC. The encoded protein is CASSNGDPAKNIQYF.